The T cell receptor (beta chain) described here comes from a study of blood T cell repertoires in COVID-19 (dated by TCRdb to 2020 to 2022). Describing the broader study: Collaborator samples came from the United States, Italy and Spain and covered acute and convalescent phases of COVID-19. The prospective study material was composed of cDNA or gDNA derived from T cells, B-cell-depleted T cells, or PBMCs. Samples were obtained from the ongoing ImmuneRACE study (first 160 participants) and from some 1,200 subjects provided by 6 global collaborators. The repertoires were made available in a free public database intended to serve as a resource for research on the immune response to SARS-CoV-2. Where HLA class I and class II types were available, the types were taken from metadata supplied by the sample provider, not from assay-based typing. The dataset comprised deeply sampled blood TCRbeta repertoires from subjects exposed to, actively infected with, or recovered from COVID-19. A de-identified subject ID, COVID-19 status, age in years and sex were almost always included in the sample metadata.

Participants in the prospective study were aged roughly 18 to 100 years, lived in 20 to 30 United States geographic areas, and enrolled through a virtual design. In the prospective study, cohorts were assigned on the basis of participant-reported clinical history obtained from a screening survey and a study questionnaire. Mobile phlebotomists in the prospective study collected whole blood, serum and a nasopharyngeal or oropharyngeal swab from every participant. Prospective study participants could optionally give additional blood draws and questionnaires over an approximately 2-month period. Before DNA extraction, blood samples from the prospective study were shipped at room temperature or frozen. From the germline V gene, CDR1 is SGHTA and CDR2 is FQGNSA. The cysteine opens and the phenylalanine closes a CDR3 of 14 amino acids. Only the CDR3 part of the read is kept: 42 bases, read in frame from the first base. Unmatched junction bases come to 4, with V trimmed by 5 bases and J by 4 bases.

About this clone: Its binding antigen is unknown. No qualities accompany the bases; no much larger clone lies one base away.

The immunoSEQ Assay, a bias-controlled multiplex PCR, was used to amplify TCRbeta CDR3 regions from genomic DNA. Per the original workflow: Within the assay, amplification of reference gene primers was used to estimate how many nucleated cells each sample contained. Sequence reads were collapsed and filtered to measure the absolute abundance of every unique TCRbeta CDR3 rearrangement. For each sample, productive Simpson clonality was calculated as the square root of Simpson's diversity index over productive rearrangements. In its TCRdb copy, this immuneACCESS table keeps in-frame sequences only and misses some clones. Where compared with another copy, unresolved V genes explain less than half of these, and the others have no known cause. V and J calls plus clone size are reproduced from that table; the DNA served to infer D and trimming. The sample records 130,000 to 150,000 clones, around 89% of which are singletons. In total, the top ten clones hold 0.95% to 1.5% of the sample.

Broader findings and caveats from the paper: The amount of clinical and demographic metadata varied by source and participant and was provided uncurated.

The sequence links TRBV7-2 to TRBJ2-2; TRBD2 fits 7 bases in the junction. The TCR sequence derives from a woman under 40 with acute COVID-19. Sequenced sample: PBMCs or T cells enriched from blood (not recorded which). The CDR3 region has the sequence CASSAAGSTGELFF. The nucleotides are TGTGCCAGCAGCGCAGCGGGAAGCACCGGGGAGCTGTTTTTT. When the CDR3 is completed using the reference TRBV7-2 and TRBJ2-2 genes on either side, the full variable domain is GAGVSQSPSNKVTEKGKDVELRCDPISGHTALYWYRQSLGQGLEFLIYFQGNSAPDKSGLPSDRFSAERTGGSVSTLTIQRTQQEDSAVYLCASSAAGSTGELFFGEGSRLTVL.